This TCR beta chain was identified during a study of blood T cell repertoires in COVID-19. Profiled with immunoSEQ multiplex PCR; TCRdb holds only in-frame clones, not every one. Of about 290,000 clones listed, around 90% are singletons. The V gene end was trimmed by 2 bases and the J gene end by 6 bases; junction bases not matched to a gene: 6. The CDR3 spans 14 residues. CDR1 is MDHEN and CDR2 is SYDVKM in the germline V gene. The chain carries TRBV28 and TRBJ1-2; 7 nucleotides agree with TRBD1. Sample: peripheral blood. The clonotype comes from a woman aged 40-49 years who had recovered from COVID-19. CDR3 DNA: TGTGCCAGCAGTTTACGCAGGGGGTTGGATGGCTACACCTTC. It specifies CASSLRRGLDGYTF.